The entry below gives a single TCR beta chain sequence along with its context. The data stem from a study of T cells expressing NK-cell markers. The germline V gene encodes CDR1 LNHDA and CDR2 SQIVND (reference sequence). This CDR3 comprises 15 residues. TCRdb re-called the 5' RACE reads; one entry per CDR3 protein, DNA not given. Here the sample table reports roughly 420,000 distinct CDR3 sequences. The J gene is TRBJ2-2, the V gene TRBV19. Material: blood T cells: a sorted CD56 or NKG2C T cell subset, CD4+ or CD8+ T cells, or bulk PBMC T cells (not recorded which). This clonotype originated in a woman between 18 and 69 years old in good health. CDR3 sequence: CASMSTERLNGELFF.